One and the same sample provided the 12 T cell receptor beta chains below, sequenced in a study of tumor-infiltrating lymphocytes in oesophageal squamous cell carcinoma. MiXCR, run by TCRdb on the PCR reads, gives a single entry per CDR3 protein. The sample records about 14,000 distinct CDR3 sequences, roughly half being singletons. The specimen was esophageal tumor tissue. All receptors derive from a male donor with esophageal squamous cell carcinoma.

About this clonotype: An end of the junction differs from the germline gene, which may be a read error. The chain uses TRBV3-1 and TRBJ2-7; D could derive from TRBD1 or TRBD2 (5 bases each). CDR3 size: 15 residues. From germline, CDR1 is LGHDT and CDR2 YNNKEL (reference sequence). CDR3 DNA: TGTGCCAGCAGCCCAACCTCAGGGAGTGATTCACCCCTCCACTTC. Its translation is CASSPTSGSDSPLHF.

The chain carries TRBV6-6 and TRBJ2-1; 11 bases agree with TRBD2. Germline V lookup: CDR1 MNHNY, CDR2 SVGAGI (reference sequence). The CDR3 length is 17 residues. The V segment lost 2 bases and the J segment 1 base; nucleotides outside the gene matches: 4. CDR3 loop: CASSYRLAGGSYNEQFF. The CDR3, as DNA: TGTGCCAGCAGTTACAGGCTAGCGGGGGGATCCTACAATGAGCAGTTCTTC.

There are many counts of this clonotype. The chain has TRBV11-2 and TRBJ2-3, with 13 bases aligning to TRBD2. Germline values: CDR1 SGHAT, CDR2 FQNNGV. The junction had 9 bases not matched to a gene; V was cut back by 5 bases and J by 1 base. This CDR3 is built from 18 residues. The CDR3 loop reads CASSRRTSGSSGTDTQYF. CDR3 coding DNA: TGTGCCAGCAGCCGCCGGACTAGCGGGAGTTCAGGCACAGATACGCAGTATTTT.

The rearrangement uses TRBV2 and TRBJ2-1, with a tentative D call TRBD2 (5 bases). Judging by the DNA end, TRBJ2-7 fits better; the J call may be wrong. The CDR3 loop spans 14 amino acids. Per the germline V gene, CDR1 is SNHLY and CDR2 is FYNNEI. CDR3 sequence: CASSLLEGGSEQYF. CDR3 coding DNA: TGTGCCAGCAGCCTCCTAGAGGGTGGCAGCGAGCAGTACTTC.

The V call is TRBV6-5, the J call TRBJ2-5, with D tentatively TRBD1 or TRBD2 (5 bases each). CDR1 and CDR2 (germline): MNHEY, SVGAGI. V was trimmed by 6 bases and J by 5 bases, leaving 16 bases between them. The CDR3 has 14 amino acids. CDR3: CASSSGAEGETQYF. CDR3 bases: TGTGCCAGCAGCTCCGGGGCCGAAGGGGAGACCCAGTACTTC.

This clonotype was detected ten times or more. The chain has TRBV11-2 and TRBJ2-1, with D hard to call. The assigned J gene may be wrong: the sequence end matches TRBJ2-7 better. The CDR3 has 13 amino acids. Germline values: CDR1 SGHAT, CDR2 FQNNGV. The CDR3 sequence is CASSLTPYNEQYF. Written as DNA, the CDR3 is TGTGCCAGCAGCTTAACCCCTTACAATGAGCAGTACTTC.

Concerning this clonotype: This could be a read error, since a much larger clone is one nucleotide away. This chain connects TRBV7-3 to TRBJ2-5, with 10 bases lining up with TRBD1. V was pared by 3 bases and J by 11 bases, with 9 bases of the junction left unmatched. Germline lookup yields CDR1 SGHTA and CDR2 FQGTGA. The CDR3 covers 14 residues. Written as DNA, the CDR3 is TGTGCCAGCAGCTTGGGACAGGGGCCCCATGAGCAGTACTTC. Protein: CASSLGQGPHEQYF.

The chain employs TRBV9 and TRBJ2-3; D gene unclear. The CDR3 consists of 12 residues. V lost 3 bases, J lost 2 bases, and 4 bases lay in between. Per the germline V gene, CDR1 is SGDLS and CDR2 is YYNGEE. The CDR3, as DNA: TGTGCCAGCAGCGGCGACACAGATACGCAGTATTTT. Amino acids: CASSGDTDTQYF. Based on the CDR3 plus reference TRBV9 and TRBJ2-3, the full variable domain is DSGVTQTPKHLITATGQRVTLRCSPRSGDLSVYWYQQSLDQGLQFLIQYYNGEERAKGNILERFSAQQFPDLHSELNLSSLELGDSALYFCASSGDTDTQYFGPGTRLTVL.

This clonotype was seen a handful of times. This sequence joins TRBV7-2 and TRBJ2-6; D uncertain. Between the trimmed V and J ends, which lost 1 base and 4 bases, there was a span of 5 bases. This CDR3 contains 14 residues. Germline V CDR1 and CDR2: SGHTA, FQGNSA. The CDR3 spells CASSLGQGANVLTF. The CDR3 DNA follows: TGTGCCAGCAGCTTAGGGCAGGGGGCCAACGTCCTGACTTTC.

This clonotype was seen only a few times. The J gene is TRBJ1-1, the V gene TRBV7-2, with D hard to call. Germline CDR1 reads SGHTA; CDR2 reads FQGNSA. V shed 7 bases and J shed 0 bases, with 12 bases lying between them. The CDR3 totals 14 residues. The CDR3 DNA is TGTGCCAGCACCCTACGTATAATGAACACTGAAGCTTTCTTT. As protein: CASTLRIMNTEAFF.

Turning to this clonotype: It may be a read error: a sequence one base away is much more abundant. This chain links TRBV7-2 with TRBJ2-7; the match to TRBD2 covers 10 bases. Germline values: CDR1 SGHTA, CDR2 FQGNSA. Losses at the gene ends were 1 base for V and 7 bases for J; bases not matched to a gene: 10. This CDR3 spans 16 amino acids. CDR3 in DNA: TGTGCCAGCAGCTTAGGCAGGACTAGCGGATACAATGAGCAGTACTTC. Its translation is CASSLGRTSGYNEQYF.

The V gene is TRBV28, the J gene TRBJ2-1; 12 bases fit TRBD2. V was pared by 7 bases and J by 4 bases, with 8 bases of the junction left unmatched. There are 16 residues in the CDR3. Germline V gene lookup returns CDR1 MDHEN and CDR2 SYDVKM. CDR3 in amino acids: CASTTSGRGGYNEQFF. The DNA of the CDR3 is TGTGCCAGCACGACTAGCGGGAGAGGGGGTTACAATGAGCAGTTCTTC.